These 8 T cell receptor beta chains share one sample of origin, sequenced in a study of cytomegalovirus exposure and HLA in healthy donors. Researchers ran the PCR with 60 Vbeta and 13 Jbeta primers. TCRdb's table, derived via immunoSEQ multiplex PCR, lists solely in-frame clones and lacks some. The sample contains about 97,000 clones, around 10% of which appear only once. The sample consisted of PBMCs. The receptors were sampled from a man aged 50-59 years in good health and CMV-seropositive.

This clone has more than one count but fewer than ten. The CDR3 does not close with the conserved phenylalanine or tryptophan, likely indicating a read error. The J gene is TRBJ2-2, the V gene TRBV30; tentatively, D is TRBD2 (5 bases). The CDR3 extends over 14 amino acids. Germline V gene lookup returns CDR1 GTSNPN and CDR2 SVGIG (reference sequence). Trimming left V 3 bases short and J 8 bases short, with 16 bases between. DNA for the CDR3: TGTGCCTGGAGGTTCGGGGTCGTTCCAGGGGAGCTGTTTTTG. Protein: CAWRFGVVPGELFL.

As regards this clone: Other nucleotide sequences from this sample produce the same CDR3. This chain joins TRBV9 and TRBJ2-2; TRBD2 matches 12 bases. The CDR3 consists of 17 residues. Trimming removed 0 bases from V and 5 bases from J; junction bases left unmatched: 5. Per the germline V gene, CDR1 is SGDLS and CDR2 is YYNGEE. CDR3 residues: CASSVGGLAGWTGELFF. The DNA for the CDR3 is TGTGCCAGCAGCGTAGGGGGACTAGCGGGTTGGACCGGGGAGCTGTTTTTT.

This clone was counted between two and nine times. The V gene is TRBV2, the J gene TRBJ2-7; 13 bases are a match to TRBD2. CDR1 and CDR2 from the germline V gene are SNHLY and FYNNEI. The CDR3 loop spans 18 amino acids. The V gene end was trimmed by 6 bases and the J gene end by 0 bases; junction bases not matched to a gene: 11. DNA for the CDR3: TGTGCCAGCAGGATGCCGGGACTAGCGGGGTCGAGCTCCTACGAGCAGTACTTC. Translating gives CASRMPGLAGSSSYEQYF.

The chain joins TRBV7-9 to TRBJ2-1, with 8 positions matching TRBD2. V lost 5 bases, J lost 7 bases, and 10 bases stayed unmatched. CDR3 length equals 15 residues. Germline loops: CDR1 SEHNR, CDR2 FQNEAQ (reference sequence). This CDR3 is CASSQDSGSMNEQFF. In nucleotides, the CDR3 is TGTGCCAGCAGCCAGGACAGCGGGAGTATGAATGAGCAGTTCTTC.

This clone was observed a handful of times. In this CDR3 the conserved last residue, phenylalanine or tryptophan, is missing, so a read error is likely. The J gene is TRBJ1-5, the V gene TRBV5-6; D gene unclear. The V gene lost 3 bases and the J gene lost 0 bases, with 19 bases spanning the gap. The CDR3 spans 18 residues. Germline V CDR1 and CDR2: SGHDT, YYEEEE. CDR3 sequence (DNA): TGTGCCAGCAGCTCCTTAGCCCTCGATCGATTTAGCAATCAGCCCCAGCATGTT. It codes for CASSSLALDRFSNQPQHV.

In its sample, this clone was seen a few times. The rearrangement uses TRBV18 and TRBJ1-5, with 7 bases that match TRBD1. V dropped 6 bases and J dropped 5; count of bases not matched to a gene: 10. This CDR3 has 15 amino acids. Germline V gives CDR1 KGHSH, CDR2 LQKENI. CDR3 sequence: CASSEVTGPDQPQHF. The CDR3 DNA reads as TGTGCCAGCTCCGAAGTGACAGGGCCGGATCAGCCCCAGCATTTT.

The chain links TRBV7-2 to TRBJ2-2; D perhaps matches TRBD2 (6 bases). The ends were cut back, 1 base at V and 4 bases at J, with 13 bases in the middle. Germline-derived CDR1 and CDR2 are SGHTA and FQGNSA. The CDR3 contains 16 residues. The CDR3 loop reads CASSLVRAGRTGELFF. Written as DNA, the CDR3 is TGTGCCAGCAGCTTAGTACGGGCGGGACGCACCGGGGAGCTGTTTTTT.

The chain links TRBV5-4 to TRBJ2-7; weak D call: TRBD1 (5 bases). This CDR3 is built from 14 residues. Trimming took 1 base from V and 2 from J, leaving 10 bases between them. The germline V gene has CDR1 SGHNT and CDR2 YYREEE (reference sequence). Here the CDR3 reads CASSLQGITYEQYF. Written as DNA, the CDR3 is TGTGCCAGCAGCTTGCAGGGAATCACCTACGAGCAGTACTTC.